These 5 T cell receptor beta chains share one sample of origin, sequenced in a study of cytomegalovirus exposure and HLA in healthy donors. Use of 60 Vbeta and 13 Jbeta primers characterized the PCR. Sequencing used immunoSEQ multiplex PCR; TCRdb keeps in-frame clones, though not all of them. This table has around 210,000 clones, around 82% appearing once. Sequenced sample: PBMCs. These receptors came from a young woman in good health and CMV-seronegative.

The chain links TRBV5-5 to TRBJ2-1, with a weak D call TRBD1 (5 bases). Trimming shortened V by 0 bases and J by 3 bases, and 13 bases separated the two germline ends. The CDR3 loop spans 16 amino acids. The germline CDR1 and CDR2 sequences are SGHKS and YYEKEE (reference sequence). CDR3 nucleotide sequence: TGTGCCAGCAGCTTGGCCATAGGGGCAGGCTACAATGAGCAGTTCTTC. Protein product: CASSLAIGAGYNEQFF.

This clone has more than one count but fewer than ten. The rearrangement joins TRBV5-1 to TRBJ2-3, with TRBD1 matching over 7 bases. Germline CDR1 is SGHRS and CDR2 is YFSETQ. There are 16 residues in the CDR3. V lost 4 bases to trimming and J lost 5 bases; unmatched junction nucleotides: 13. The CDR3 sequence is CASSPDTGVAEDTQYF. Here the CDR3 DNA reads TGCGCCAGCAGCCCGGACACAGGGGTAGCAGAAGATACGCAGTATTTT.

The chain is built from TRBV5-3 and TRBJ2-7; no clear D. TRBV5-3 is identified as an open reading frame with a role that is uncertain. This CDR3 is 14 amino acids long. With 0 bases removed from V and 0 bases from J, the gap between germline ends came to 7 bases. As DNA, the CDR3 is TGTGCCAGAAGCTTGGTTACGGTCTCCTACGAGCAGTACTTC. As protein: CARSLVTVSYEQYF.

The chain links TRBV4-1 to TRBJ2-3; 8 bases are shared with TRBD1. The CDR3 loop spans 17 amino acids. V gave up 0 bases and J gave up 2 bases; unmatched junction bases: 7. CDR1 is MGHRA and CDR2 is YSYEKL in the germline V gene. DNA of the CDR3: TGCGCCAGCAGCCAAGAGGAAACAGGGGGTAACACAGATACGCAGTATTTT. It codes for CASSQEETGGNTDTQYF.

J is TRBJ2-3 and V is TRBV7-2; 14 positions match TRBD2. The CDR3 consists of 17 residues. V gave up 5 bases and J gave up 2 bases; unmatched junction bases: 6. CDR1 is SGHTA and CDR2 is FQGNSA in the germline V gene. Here the CDR3 reads CASSNRLAGGLTDTQYF. CDR3 nucleotides: TGTGCCAGCAGCAACCGACTAGCGGGGGGGCTCACAGATACGCAGTATTTT.